Presented here are 14 T cell receptor beta chains from one specimen sequenced in a study of cytomegalovirus exposure and HLA in healthy donors. The study ran its PCR with 60 Vbeta and 13 Jbeta primers. Data came from immunoSEQ multiplex PCR; TCRdb stores just in-frame clones and leaves some out. The table shows some 98,000 clones, with roughly 70% occurring only once. The material sequenced was PBMCs. Receptor source: a man aged 45-60 years in good health and CMV-seronegative.

The rearrangement links TRBV28 to TRBJ1-1; a weak D match, TRBD1 (5 bases). The ends were cut back, 5 bases at V and 7 bases at J, with 14 bases in the middle. Per the germline V gene, CDR1 is MDHEN and CDR2 is SYDVKM. CDR3 length: 13 residues. The CDR3 DNA follows: TGTGCCAGCAGTGTCGCGTGGGGCAGTGAAGCTTTCTTT. Residues: CASSVAWGSEAFF. The variable domain in full, completed from reference TRBV28 and TRBJ1-1, reads DVKVTQSSRYLVKRTGEKVFLECVQDMDHENMFWYRQDPGLGLRLIYFSYDVKMKEKGDIPEGYSVSREKKERFSLILESASTNQTSMYLCASSVAWGSEAFFGQGTRLTVV.

V and J are TRBV5-4 and TRBJ2-7, with 8 nucleotides matching TRBD1. The CDR3 runs 15 residues. J was trimmed by 0 bases and V by 3 bases; bases with no gene match: 5. Germline V lookup: CDR1 SGHNT, CDR2 YYREEE (reference sequence). The CDR3 region is CASSSQGARSYEQYF. CDR3 sequence (DNA): TGTGCCAGCAGCTCCCAGGGGGCCCGCTCCTACGAGCAGTACTTC.

V gene TRBV7-9 combines with J gene TRBJ2-3; the match to TRBD2 covers 10 bases. The V gene's germline CDR1 is SEHNR and CDR2 FQNEAQ (reference sequence). The V segment lost 5 bases and the J segment 2 bases; nucleotides outside the gene matches: 13. This CDR3 spans 18 amino acids. CDR3 protein: CASSRTSGTLSYTDTQYF. The CDR3 nucleotides read TGTGCCAGCAGCCGAACTAGCGGGACTCTTTCCTACACAGATACGCAGTATTTT.

The chain carries TRBV7-2 and TRBJ2-1, with D perhaps TRBD1 (6 bases). Trimming shortened V by 8 bases and J by 5 bases, and 13 bases separated the two germline ends. Germline assignment: CDR1 SGHTA and CDR2 FQGNSA. The CDR3 runs 13 residues. CDR3 in DNA: TGTGCCAGCTCTGCAGGGGCCAACAATGAGCAGTTCTTC. Translation: CASSAGANNEQFF.

This clone was detected only a few times. The genes are TRBV6-1 and TRBJ2-7; a weak D match, TRBD1 (5 bases). This CDR3 comprises 15 residues. Germline-derived CDR1 and CDR2 are MNHNS and SASEGT. Trimming took off 2 bases at V and 2 bases at J, with 13 bases between the two ends. CDR3 sequence: CASSETTALPYEQYF. CDR3 DNA: TGTGCCAGCAGTGAAACGACAGCCCTGCCCTACGAGCAGTACTTC.

J is TRBJ1-4 and V is TRBV2, with TRBD1 matching 7 bases. CDR3 length: 14 residues. V lost 7 bases, J lost 8 bases, and 10 bases stayed unmatched. In germline, CDR1 is SNHLY, CDR2 FYNNEI. The chain's CDR3 is CASNPRDRGEKLFF. The DNA of the CDR3 is TGTGCCAGCAACCCCCGGGACAGAGGCGAAAAACTGTTTTTT.

This rearrangement joins TRBV5-1 to TRBJ1-1, with D possibly being TRBD1 (5 bases). The CDR3 sequence is 14 residues long. The germline CDR1 and CDR2 sequences are SGHRS and YFSETQ. V was clipped by 5 bases and J by 5 bases, with 16 bases between them. CDR3 amino acids: CASSFGGSGTEAFF. In DNA form, the CDR3 reads TGCGCCAGCAGTTTTGGGGGGTCTGGGACTGAAGCTTTCTTT. The full variable domain, completed using reference TRBV5-1 and TRBJ1-1, is KAGVTQTPRYLIKTRGQQVTLSCSPISGHRSVSWYQQTPGQGLQFLFEYFSETQRNKGNFPGRFSGRQFSNSRSEMNVSTLELGDSALYLCASSFGGSGTEAFFGQGTRLTVV.

The rearrangement joins TRBV2 to TRBJ2-7; 7 positions match TRBD1. CDR1 is SNHLY and CDR2 is FYNNEI in the germline V gene. This CDR3 has 14 residues. The junction had 6 bases not matched to a gene; V was cut back by 4 bases and J by 3 bases. The CDR3 sequence: CASSALTGYYEQYF. The CDR3 nucleotides are TGTGCCAGCAGTGCTTTGACAGGGTACTACGAGCAGTACTTC.

This clone has only a few counts. This chain joins TRBV7-6 and TRBJ2-3, with 8 bases that match TRBD1. V lost 5 bases to trimming and J lost 2 bases; unmatched junction nucleotides: 6. CDR3 length: 15 residues. The germline gives CDR1 SGHVS, CDR2 FNYEAQ. In DNA, the CDR3 is TGTGCCAGCAGCCAAGCGACAGGGGACACAGATACGCAGTATTTT. It specifies CASSQATGDTDTQYF.

The V and J genes are TRBV6-6 and TRBJ2-2, with a possible D match to TRBD2 (6 bases). The CDR3 is 12 residues long. CDR1 is MNHNY and CDR2 is SVGAGI in the germline V gene (reference sequence). With 2 bases removed from V and 8 bases from J, the gap between germline ends came to 6 bases. The CDR3 region has the DNA TGTGCCAGCAGTTACCGGGGGGGGGAGCTGTTTTTT. Protein sequence: CASSYRGGELFF.

The genes are TRBV19 and TRBJ2-1; D is unresolved. This CDR3 region has 14 residues. The V end was cut by 3 bases, the J end by 2 bases, with 8 bases between. CDR1 is LNHDA and CDR2 is SQIVND in the germline V gene (reference sequence). CDR3 region: CASSIHRAYNEQFF. The CDR3, as DNA: TGTGCCAGTAGTATCCACAGAGCCTACAATGAGCAGTTCTTC.

V is TRBV19 and J is TRBJ1-2, with 8 bases matching TRBD1. CDR3 size: 13 residues. Trimming at V came to 6 bases and at J to 4 bases, leaving 4 bases not matched to a gene. Per germline, CDR1 LNHDA and CDR2 SQIVND (reference sequence). CDR3 loop: CASSVTGAYGYTF. Here the CDR3 DNA reads TGTGCCAGTAGCGTGACAGGGGCCTATGGCTACACCTTC. The full variable domain, its missing parts supplied by reference TRBV19 and TRBJ1-2, is DGGITQSPKYLFRKEGQNVTLSCEQNLNHDAMYWYRQDPGQGLRLIYYSQIVNDFQKGDIAEGYSVSREKKESFPLTVTSAQKNPTAFYLCASSVTGAYGYTFGSGTRLTVV.

This chain connects TRBV6-6 to TRBJ2-7, with 9 bases aligning to TRBD1. This CDR3 is built from 15 residues. The junction had 9 bases not matched to a gene; V was cut back by 2 bases and J by 7 bases. Per germline, CDR1 MNHNY and CDR2 SVGAGI (reference sequence). The CDR3 region is CASSYRTGDLGEQYF. In DNA, the CDR3 is TGTGCCAGCAGTTACCGGACAGGGGACCTGGGGGAGCAGTACTTC.

The chain has TRBV2 and TRBJ2-1; 14 nucleotides line up with TRBD2. Germline lookup yields CDR1 SNHLY and CDR2 FYNNEI. The V and J ends lost 4 bases and 4 bases, in that order; junction bases with no gene match: 3. The CDR3 totals 16 residues. The CDR3, as DNA: TGTGCCAGCAGTGGGACTAGCGGGGGGCGGTACAATGAGCAGTTCTTC. Translation: CASSGTSGGRYNEQFF.